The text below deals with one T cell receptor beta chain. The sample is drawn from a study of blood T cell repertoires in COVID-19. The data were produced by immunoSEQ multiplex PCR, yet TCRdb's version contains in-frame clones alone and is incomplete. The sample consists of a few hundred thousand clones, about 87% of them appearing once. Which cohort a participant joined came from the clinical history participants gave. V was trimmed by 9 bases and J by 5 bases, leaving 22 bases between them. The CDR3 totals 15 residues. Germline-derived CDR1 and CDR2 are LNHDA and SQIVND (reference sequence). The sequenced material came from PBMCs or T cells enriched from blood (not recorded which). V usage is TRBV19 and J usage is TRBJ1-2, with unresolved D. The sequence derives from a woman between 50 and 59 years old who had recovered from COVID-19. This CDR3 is CASNMSRGIGYGYTF. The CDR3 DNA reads TGTGCCAGCAATATGAGTCGAGGGATCGGGTATGGCTACACCTTC.